This T cell receptor beta chain came from a study of cytomegalovirus exposure and HLA in healthy donors. V shed 1 base, J shed 1 base, and the junction held 7 bases outside the gene matches. This CDR3 is 17 amino acids long. Germline V lookup: CDR1 LNHNV, CDR2 YYDKDF (reference sequence). This clone was picked up a small number of times. Vbeta (60) and Jbeta (13) primers were used in the PCR. Assay used: immunoSEQ multiplex PCR; TCRdb lists only in-frame clones, some missing. Of approximately 120,000 clones listed, about two thirds are singletons. The chain recombines TRBV15 with TRBJ2-3, with 8 bases that match TRBD2. The clonotype originates from a man younger than 45 in good health and CMV-seronegative. The sequenced sample consisted of PBMCs. This CDR3 reads CATSRGGGQFGTDTQYF. The CDR3 DNA follows: TGTGCCACCAGCAGAGGCGGGGGGCAGTTCGGCACAGATACGCAGTATTTT.